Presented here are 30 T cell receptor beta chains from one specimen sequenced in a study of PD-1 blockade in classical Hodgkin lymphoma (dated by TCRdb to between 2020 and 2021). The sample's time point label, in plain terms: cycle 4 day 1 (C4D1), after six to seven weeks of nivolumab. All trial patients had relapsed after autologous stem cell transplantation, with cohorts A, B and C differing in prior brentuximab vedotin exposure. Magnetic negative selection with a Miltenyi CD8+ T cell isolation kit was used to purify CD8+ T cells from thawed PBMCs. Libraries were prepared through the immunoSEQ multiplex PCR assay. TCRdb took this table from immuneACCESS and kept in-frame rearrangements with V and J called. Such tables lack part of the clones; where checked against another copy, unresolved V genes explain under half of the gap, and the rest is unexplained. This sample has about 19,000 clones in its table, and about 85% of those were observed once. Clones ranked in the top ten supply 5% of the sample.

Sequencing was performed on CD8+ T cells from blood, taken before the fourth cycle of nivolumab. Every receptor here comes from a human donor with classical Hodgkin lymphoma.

This CDR3 is CSVAGELAGGSYEQYF. The DNA for the CDR3 is TGCAGCGTTGCCGGTGAACTAGCGGGAGGGTCCTACGAGCAGTACTTC. This sequence joins TRBV29-1 and TRBJ2-7, with 13 positions matching TRBD2. This CDR3 has 16 residues. The V and J ends lost 4 bases and 1 base, in that order; junction bases with no gene match: 7. CDR1 is SQVTM, CDR2 ANQGSEA, per germline.

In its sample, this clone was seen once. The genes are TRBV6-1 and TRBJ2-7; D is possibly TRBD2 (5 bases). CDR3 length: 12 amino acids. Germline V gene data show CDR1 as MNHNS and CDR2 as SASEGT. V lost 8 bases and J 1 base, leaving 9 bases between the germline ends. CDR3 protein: CASGEGSYEQYF. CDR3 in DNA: TGTGCCAGCGGAGAGGGATCCTACGAGCAGTACTTC.

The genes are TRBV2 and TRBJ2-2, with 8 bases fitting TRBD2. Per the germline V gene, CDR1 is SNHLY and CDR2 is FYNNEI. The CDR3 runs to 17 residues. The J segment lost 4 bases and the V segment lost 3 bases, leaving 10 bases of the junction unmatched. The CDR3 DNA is TGTGCCAGCAGTGACAGGGCCGGGACTAGGGGCACCGGGGAGCTGTTTTTT. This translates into CASSDRAGTRGTGELFF.

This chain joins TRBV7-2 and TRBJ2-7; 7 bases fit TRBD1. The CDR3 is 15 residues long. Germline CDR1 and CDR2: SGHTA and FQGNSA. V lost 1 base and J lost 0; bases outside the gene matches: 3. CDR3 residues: CASSLVRGPSYEQYF. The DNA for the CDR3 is TGTGCCAGCAGCTTAGTTAGGGGGCCCTCCTACGAGCAGTACTTC.

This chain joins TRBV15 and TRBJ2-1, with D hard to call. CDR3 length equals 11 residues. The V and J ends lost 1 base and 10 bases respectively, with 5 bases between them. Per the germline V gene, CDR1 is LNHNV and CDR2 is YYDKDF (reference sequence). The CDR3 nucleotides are TGTGCCACCAGCAGAGGGGTCGAGCAGTTCTTC. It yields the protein CATSRGVEQFF.

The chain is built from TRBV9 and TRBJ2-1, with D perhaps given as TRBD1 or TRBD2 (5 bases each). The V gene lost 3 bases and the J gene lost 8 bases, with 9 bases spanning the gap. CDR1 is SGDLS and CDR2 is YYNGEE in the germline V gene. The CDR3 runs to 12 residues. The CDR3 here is CASSALGDEQFF. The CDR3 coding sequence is TGTGCCAGCAGCGCTCTGGGGGATGAGCAGTTCTTC. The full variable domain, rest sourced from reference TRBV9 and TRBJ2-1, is DSGVTQTPKHLITATGQRVTLRCSPRSGDLSVYWYQQSLDQGLQFLIQYYNGEERAKGNILERFSAQQFPDLHSELNLSSLELGDSALYFCASSALGDEQFFGPGTRLTVL.

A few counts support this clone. CDR3 bases: TGCGCCAGCAGCCAACGGACGGGCAGAAACACCATATATTTT. It is translated as CASSQRTGRNTIYF. The rearrangement uses TRBV4-1 and TRBJ1-3; D gene unclear. Trimming pared 2 bases from V and 5 bases from J, leaving 10 bases between. The CDR3 runs 14 residues. Looked up from germline, CDR1 is MGHRA and CDR2 is YSYEKL.

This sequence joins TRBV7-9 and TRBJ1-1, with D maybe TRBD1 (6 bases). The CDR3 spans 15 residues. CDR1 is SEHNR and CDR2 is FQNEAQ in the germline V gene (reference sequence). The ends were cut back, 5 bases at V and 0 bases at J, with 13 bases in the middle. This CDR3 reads CASSPRRGVNTEAFF. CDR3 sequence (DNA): TGTGCCAGCAGCCCCCGAAGGGGGGTGAACACTGAAGCTTTCTTT.

CDR3 residues: CASSLGTGGDGYTF. CDR3 nucleotides: TGTGCCAGCAGCTTGGGCACAGGGGGCGATGGCTACACCTTC. This chain joins TRBV7-9 and TRBJ1-2, with TRBD1 matching over 9 bases. V shed 3 bases, J shed 6 bases, and the junction held 5 bases outside the gene matches. CDR1 and CDR2 from the germline V gene are SEHNR and FQNEAQ (reference sequence). The CDR3 covers 14 residues.

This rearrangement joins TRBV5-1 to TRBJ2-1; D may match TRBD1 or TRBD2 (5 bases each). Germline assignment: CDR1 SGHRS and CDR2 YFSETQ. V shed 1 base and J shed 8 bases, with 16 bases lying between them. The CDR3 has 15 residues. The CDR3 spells CASSLSGPGQYEQFF. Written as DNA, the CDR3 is TGCGCCAGCAGCTTGTCTGGGCCGGGGCAATATGAGCAGTTCTTC.

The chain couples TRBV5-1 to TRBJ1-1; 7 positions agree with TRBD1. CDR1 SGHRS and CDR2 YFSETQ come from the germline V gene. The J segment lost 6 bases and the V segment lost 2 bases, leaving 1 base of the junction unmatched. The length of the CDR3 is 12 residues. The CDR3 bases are TGCGCCAGCAGCTTTGGGACAGCTGAAGCTTTCTTT. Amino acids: CASSFGTAEAFF.

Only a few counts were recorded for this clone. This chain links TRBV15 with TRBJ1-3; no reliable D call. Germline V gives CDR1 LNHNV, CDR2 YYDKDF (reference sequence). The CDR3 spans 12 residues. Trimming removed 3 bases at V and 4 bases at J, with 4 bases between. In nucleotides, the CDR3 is TGTGCCACCAGCAGTGTGGGAAACACCATATATTTT. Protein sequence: CATSSVGNTIYF.

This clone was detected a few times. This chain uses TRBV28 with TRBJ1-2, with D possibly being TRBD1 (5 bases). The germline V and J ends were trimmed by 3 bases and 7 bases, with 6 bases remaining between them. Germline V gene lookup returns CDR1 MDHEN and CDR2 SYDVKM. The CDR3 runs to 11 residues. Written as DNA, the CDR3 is TGTGCCAGCAGTTTGGGGGTTGGCTACACCTTC. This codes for CASSLGVGYTF.

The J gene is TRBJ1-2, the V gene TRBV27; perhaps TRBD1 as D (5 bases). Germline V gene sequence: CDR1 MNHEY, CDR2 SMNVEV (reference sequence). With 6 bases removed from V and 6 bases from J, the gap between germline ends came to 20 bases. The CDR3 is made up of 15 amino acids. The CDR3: CASRDTAGAMDGYTF. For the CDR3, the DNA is TGTGCCAGCAGAGATACAGCTGGGGCTATGGATGGCTACACCTTC.

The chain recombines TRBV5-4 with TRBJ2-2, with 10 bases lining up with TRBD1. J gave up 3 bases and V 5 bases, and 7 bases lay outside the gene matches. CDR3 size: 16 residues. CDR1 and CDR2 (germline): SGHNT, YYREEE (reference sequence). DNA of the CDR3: TGTGCCAGCAGTAACGGGGACAGGGGATACACCGGGGAGCTGTTTTTT. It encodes CASSNGDRGYTGELFF.

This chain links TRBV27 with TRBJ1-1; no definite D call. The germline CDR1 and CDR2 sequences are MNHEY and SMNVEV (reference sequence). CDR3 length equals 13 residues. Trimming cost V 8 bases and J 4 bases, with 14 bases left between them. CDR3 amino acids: CASGVSRRTEAFF. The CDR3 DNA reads TGTGCCAGCGGTGTATCACGGCGCACTGAAGCTTTCTTT.

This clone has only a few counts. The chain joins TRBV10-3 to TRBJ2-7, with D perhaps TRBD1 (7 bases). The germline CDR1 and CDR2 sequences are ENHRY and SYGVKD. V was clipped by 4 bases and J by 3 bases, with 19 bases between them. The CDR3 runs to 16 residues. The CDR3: CAISVTGKEGIYEQYF. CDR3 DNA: TGTGCCATCAGTGTGACAGGGAAGGAGGGTATCTACGAGCAGTACTTC.

The CDR3 here is CATALGPHEQFF. CDR3 DNA: TGTGCCACCGCACTGGGCCCCCATGAGCAGTTCTTC. The chain recombines TRBV27 with TRBJ2-1; no clear D gene. From germline, CDR1 is MNHEY and CDR2 SMNVEV (reference sequence). The CDR3 sequence is 12 residues long. V lost 10 bases and J lost 8, with 15 bases in between.

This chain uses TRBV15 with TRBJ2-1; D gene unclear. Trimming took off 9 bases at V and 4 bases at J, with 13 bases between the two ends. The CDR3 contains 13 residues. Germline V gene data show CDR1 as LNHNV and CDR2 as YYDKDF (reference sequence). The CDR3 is CATRINQYNEQFF. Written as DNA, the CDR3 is TGTGCCACACGTATAAACCAGTACAATGAGCAGTTCTTC.

The CDR3 DNA sequence: TGTGCCAGCAGTTTACTGAGTACTAGCGGGAGGATCAATGAGCAGTTCTTC. Translated: CASSLLSTSGRINEQFF. This chain joins TRBV27 and TRBJ2-1; TRBD2 aligns across 12 bases. V lost 2 bases to trimming and J lost 6 bases; unmatched junction nucleotides: 8. Germline V gene sequence: CDR1 MNHEY, CDR2 SMNVEV (reference sequence). The CDR3 has 17 amino acids.

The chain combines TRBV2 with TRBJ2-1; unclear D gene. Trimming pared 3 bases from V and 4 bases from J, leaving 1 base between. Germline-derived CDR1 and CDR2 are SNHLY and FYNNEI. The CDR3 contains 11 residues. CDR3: CASSDYNEQFF. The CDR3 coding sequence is TGTGCCAGCAGTGATTACAATGAGCAGTTCTTC. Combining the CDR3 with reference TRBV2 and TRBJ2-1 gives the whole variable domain EPEVTQTPSHQVTQMGQEVILRCVPISNHLYFYWYRQILGQKVEFLVSFYNNEISEKSEIFDDQFSVERPDGSNFTLKIRSTKLEDSAMYFCASSDYNEQFFGPGTRLTVL.

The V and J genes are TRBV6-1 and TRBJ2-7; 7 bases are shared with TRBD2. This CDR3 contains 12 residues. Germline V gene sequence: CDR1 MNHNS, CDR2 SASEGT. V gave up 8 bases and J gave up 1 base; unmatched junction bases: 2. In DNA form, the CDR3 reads TGTGCCAGCTGCGGGAGTTCCTACGAGCAGTACTTC. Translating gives CASCGSSYEQYF.

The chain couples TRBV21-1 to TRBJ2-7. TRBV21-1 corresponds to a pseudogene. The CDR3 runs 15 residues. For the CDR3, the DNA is TGTGCCAGCAGTCCCGCCCGGGGGCCTAGGGACGAGCAGTACTTC. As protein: CASSPARGPRDEQYF.

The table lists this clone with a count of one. CDR3 nucleotide sequence: TGTGCCATCCAGGCCTCTGGGACATGGCAGCCCCAGCATTTT. This encodes CAIQASGTWQPQHF. This sequence joins TRBV6-1 and TRBJ1-5; possible D gene TRBD1, 6 bases. V dropped 10 bases and J dropped 7 bases, with 20 bases sitting between them. The germline V gene has CDR1 MNHNS and CDR2 SASEGT. This CDR3 region has 14 residues.

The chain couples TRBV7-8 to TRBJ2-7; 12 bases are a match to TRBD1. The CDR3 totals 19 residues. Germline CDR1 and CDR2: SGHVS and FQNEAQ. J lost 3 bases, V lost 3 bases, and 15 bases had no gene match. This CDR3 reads CASSLPRGGQGAGFYEQYF. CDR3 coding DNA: TGTGCCAGCAGCTTGCCCAGAGGGGGACAGGGGGCGGGTTTCTACGAGCAGTACTTC.

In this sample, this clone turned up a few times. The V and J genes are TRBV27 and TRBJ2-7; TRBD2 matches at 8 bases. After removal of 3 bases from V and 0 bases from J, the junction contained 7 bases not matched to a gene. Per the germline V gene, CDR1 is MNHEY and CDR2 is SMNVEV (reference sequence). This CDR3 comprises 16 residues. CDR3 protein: CASSFIASGFSYEQYF. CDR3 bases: TGTGCCAGCAGTTTCATCGCTAGCGGGTTCTCCTACGAGCAGTACTTC.

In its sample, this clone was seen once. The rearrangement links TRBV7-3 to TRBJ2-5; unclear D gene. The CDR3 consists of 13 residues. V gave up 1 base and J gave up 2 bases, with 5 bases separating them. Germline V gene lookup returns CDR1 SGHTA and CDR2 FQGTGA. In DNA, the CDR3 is TGTGCCAGCAGCTTAATTCCTCAAGAGACCCAGTACTTC. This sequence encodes CASSLIPQETQYF.

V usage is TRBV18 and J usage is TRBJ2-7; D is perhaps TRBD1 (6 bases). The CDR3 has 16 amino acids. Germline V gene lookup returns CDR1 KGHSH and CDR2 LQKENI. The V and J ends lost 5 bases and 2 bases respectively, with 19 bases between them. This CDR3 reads CASSGETGTLTYEQYF. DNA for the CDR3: TGTGCCAGCTCAGGAGAGACCGGGACACTAACCTACGAGCAGTACTTC.

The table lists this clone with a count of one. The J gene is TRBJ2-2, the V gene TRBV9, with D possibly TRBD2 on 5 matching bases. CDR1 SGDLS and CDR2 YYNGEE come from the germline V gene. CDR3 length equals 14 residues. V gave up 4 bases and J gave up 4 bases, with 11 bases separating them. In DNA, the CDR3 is TGTGCCAGCAGCCCCGGCGGAGGCACCGGGGAGCTGTTTTTT. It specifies CASSPGGGTGELFF.

The DNA for the CDR3 is TGTGCCAGTAGTATTGGACAGCTGAACACTGAAGCTTTCTTT. Its protein is CASSIGQLNTEAFF. This chain links TRBV19 with TRBJ1-1, with D perhaps TRBD1 (6 bases). There are 14 residues in the CDR3. Germline loops: CDR1 LNHDA, CDR2 SQIVND (reference sequence). V was shortened by 3 bases and J by 0 bases, with 8 bases between the two germline ends.